This TCR beta chain was identified during a study of PD-L1 blockade in urothelial cancer. Study overall: The year 2014 saw patients start atezolizumab, 1,200 mg intravenously every 3 weeks. Researchers looked at the blood 3 weeks (second dose) and 6 weeks after treatment began.

Described time point: pretreatment peripheral blood. The cohort comprised individuals with locally advanced or metastatic urothelial carcinoma. Assay used: immunoSEQ multiplex PCR; TCRdb lists only in-frame clones, some missing. The sample consists of 85,000 to 100,000 clones, around 87% of them appearing once. The receptor's source is a man in his sixties with urothelial cancer. The sample was PBMCs, taken around atezolizumab (anti-PD-L1) treatment.

For the CDR3, the DNA is TGCGCCAGCAGCGATCAGGGGATCGACACCGGGGAGCTGTTTTTT. This sequence encodes CASSDQGIDTGELFF. V gene TRBV5-1 combines with J gene TRBJ2-2; D is possibly TRBD1 (6 bases). Germline CDR1 reads SGHRS; CDR2 reads YFSETQ. Between the trimmed V and J ends, which lost 4 bases and 3 bases, there was a span of 13 bases. The CDR3 is 15 amino acids.